A selection of T cell receptor beta chains follows, all from one sample in a study of response to subunit inactivated influenza vaccine. A single record per CDR3 protein comes from TCRdb applying MiXCR to the RT-PCR reads. The sample has under 550,000 distinct CDR3 sequences; under 8.5% are singletons. This sample comprised PBMCs from blood, obtained less than 30 months after vaccination. These receptors all stem from a man aged 50 to 75 who received an inactivated influenza vaccine. CDR3s include the opening cysteine and the closing phenylalanine or tryptophan. The order of the fields is CDR3 length, clone size, V gene, J gene, D gene, CDR3 protein, CDR3 DNA. The D gene is left open where the match is weak. Clone size is given for some rows only: seen once, a few or many times, or a class if the clone is expanded.

>15|many|TRBV6-1|TRBJ1-6|.
CASSGEYSYNSPLHF
TGTGCCAGCAGTGGGGAGTACTCCTATAATTCACCCCTCCACTTT
>16|.|TRBV11-3|TRBJ1-1|TRBD1
CASSLPPQGATTVTFF
TGTGCCAGCAGCCTCCCCCCCCAGGGGGCCACAACGGTGACTTTCTTT
>15|few|TRBV18|TRBJ2-2|TRBD1
CASSARQGHTGELFF
TGTGCCAGCTCAGCTCGACAGGGGCACACCGGGGAGCTGTTTTTT
>18|.|TRBV4-3|TRBJ2-7|.
CASSQDYERGTSSYEQYF
TGCGCCAGCAGCCAAGATTATGAACGGGGGACGTCCTCCTACGAGCAGTACTTC
>15|many|TRBV5-6|TRBJ1-1|.
CASSLEQGGNTEAFF
TGTGCCAGCAGCTTGGAACAGGGAGGAAACACTGAAGCTTTCTTT
>13|many|TRBV3-1|TRBJ2-7|.
CASSYGGADEQYF
TGTGCCAGCAGCTATGGAGGGGCGGACGAGCAGTACTTC
>17|many|TRBV12-3/TRBV12-4|TRBJ1-2|TRBD1
CASSTQGRGHIRGGYTF
TGTGCCAGCAGTACACAGGGGAGGGGGCATATAAGGGGTGGCTACACCTTC
>15|few|TRBV27|TRBJ1-2|TRBD1
CASKTGGLTNYGYTF
TGTGCCAGCAAGACAGGGGGGCTAACTAACTATGGCTACACCTTC
>12|many|TRBV29-1|TRBJ1-1|.
CSALRSGNEAFF
TGCAGCGCCCTGAGGTCTGGGAATGAAGCTTTCTTT
>14|many|TRBV10-2|TRBJ2-2|.
CASSGQANTGELFF
TGTGCCAGCAGCGGGCAGGCGAACACCGGGGAGCTGTTTTTT
>14|.|TRBV2|TRBJ1-2|TRBD1
CASNRGDSAGGYTF
TGTGCCAGCAACCGAGGGGACAGTGCTGGTGGCTACACCTTC
>14|.|TRBV28|TRBJ2-7|TRBD1
CASTSRDRVYEQYF
TGTGCCAGCACCTCCCGGGACAGGGTCTACGAGCAGTACTTC
>15|.|TRBV7-2|TRBJ1-6|.
CASSLAADSNSPLHF
TGTGCCAGCAGCTTAGCCGCCGACAGCAATTCACCCCTCCACTTT
>14|few|TRBV20-1|TRBJ2-7|.
CSAREGRWEAEQYF
TGCAGTGCTAGAGAGGGACGGTGGGAAGCGGAGCAGTACTTC
>14|many|TRBV7-3|TRBJ2-1|TRBD2
CASSRLALGNEQFF
TGTGCCAGCAGTCGACTAGCCCTGGGCAATGAGCAGTTCTTC
>13|.|TRBV10-2|TRBJ1-1|.
CASRGGWNTEAFF
TGCGCCAGCAGGGGCGGATGGAACACTGAAGCTTTCTTT
>18|.|TRBV6-1|TRBJ1-5|.
CASSEFPGQTFSNQPQHF
TGTGCCAGCAGTGAATTTCCAGGACAGACTTTTAGCAATCAGCCCCAGCATTTT
>13|few|TRBV3-1|TRBJ1-1|.
CASSQVFTAEAFF
TGTGCCAGCAGCCAAGTGTTTACGGCTGAAGCTTTCTTT
>15|.|TRBV6-2/TRBV6-3|TRBJ2-7|TRBD2
CASSYIGGSSYEQYF
TGTGCCAGCAGTTACATCGGCGGGAGCTCCTACGAGCAGTACTTC
>14|.|TRBV28|TRBJ2-2|.
CASGISTVTGELFF
TGTGCCAGCGGGATAAGTACAGTCACCGGGGAGCTGTTTTTT
>16|few|TRBV7-9|TRBJ1-5|.
CASSLAGGPRNQPQHF
TGTGCCAGCAGCTTAGCGGGAGGGCCACGCAATCAGCCCCAGCATTTT
>16|.|TRBV12-3/TRBV12-4|TRBJ1-1|TRBD1
CASSYNPGTGNTEAFF
TGTGCCAGCAGCTACAACCCCGGGACAGGGAACACTGAAGCTTTCTTT
>13|many|TRBV4-1|TRBJ1-2|.
CASSQGQIYGYTF
TGCGCCAGCAGCCAAGGCCAGATCTATGGCTACACCTTC
>15|few|TRBV5-1|TRBJ2-5|TRBD2
CASSSRLAGGETQYF
TGCGCCAGCAGCTCACGACTAGCGGGGGGGGAGACCCAGTACTTC
>16|.|TRBV9|TRBJ2-7|.
CASSVGTSARDYEQYF
TGTGCCAGCAGCGTAGGTACGTCGGCCAGGGACTACGAGCAGTACTTC
>17|.|TRBV11-2|TRBJ2-5|TRBD2
CASSLPGLAGYQETQYF
TGTGCCAGCAGCTTACCCGGACTAGCGGGGTACCAAGAGACCCAGTACTTC
>15|few|TRBV25-1|TRBJ2-5|.
CASSEYQGFQETQYF
TGTGCCAGCAGTGAATATCAGGGGTTCCAAGAGACCCAGTACTTC
>15|.|TRBV5-1|TRBJ1-1|.
CASSFNGGIDTEAFF
TGCGCCAGCAGCTTTAATGGGGGTATTGACACTGAAGCTTTCTTT
>15|.|TRBV12-3/TRBV12-4|TRBJ1-5|.
CASSFGPVGNQPQHF
TGTGCCAGCAGTTTTGGGCCGGTGGGCAATCAGCCCCAGCATTTT
>14|.|TRBV29-1|TRBJ2-2|.
CSVGARSNTGELFF
TGCAGCGTTGGTGCGCGGTCGAACACCGGGGAGCTGTTTTTT
>12|many|TRBV11-2|TRBJ2-1|.
CASSLGYDEQFF
TGTGCCAGCAGCTTAGGGTACGATGAGCAGTTCTTC
>15|few|TRBV10-3|TRBJ2-7|TRBD2
CAISESLAGGYEQYF
TGTGCCATCAGTGAGTCCCTAGCGGGAGGGTACGAGCAGTACTTC
>14|few|TRBV5-1|TRBJ1-6|.
CASSLDTGNSPLHF
TGCGCCAGCAGCTTAGACACAGGGAATTCACCCCTCCACTTT
>13|many|TRBV29-1|TRBJ1-5|.
CSVAEEFGQPQHF
TGCAGCGTTGCGGAGGAGTTCGGTCAGCCCCAGCATTTT
>15|.|TRBV12-3/TRBV12-4|TRBJ1-5|.
CASSLAGGRDQPQHF
TGTGCCAGCAGTTTAGCAGGGGGTAGGGATCAGCCCCAGCATTTT
>16|many|TRBV10-3|TRBJ2-1|TRBD2
CAISAGTSGRAVEQFF
TGTGCCATCAGTGCGGGGACTAGCGGGAGGGCCGTTGAGCAGTTCTTC
>12|few|TRBV10-3|TRBJ2-7|.
CAIRSGSYEQYF
TGTGCCATCAGGAGTGGGTCCTACGAGCAGTACTTC
>17|many|TRBV12-3/TRBV12-4|TRBJ2-7|TRBD2
CASSKYGTSGRKDEQYF
TGTGCCAGCAGCAAATACGGGACTAGCGGGAGGAAGGACGAGCAGTACTTC
>16|many|TRBV4-2|TRBJ1-1|TRBD1
CASRHVQGQGSTEAFF
TGTGCCAGCAGACACGTCCAAGGACAGGGTTCGACTGAAGCTTTCTTT
>13|many|TRBV29-1|TRBJ1-2|TRBD1
CSAWDRPPYGYTF
TGCAGCGCCTGGGACAGACCCCCTTATGGCTACACCTTC
>21|.|TRBV9|TRBJ2-2|TRBD2
CASSVPTGTSGGLVNTGELFF
TGTGCCAGCAGCGTTCCGACCGGGACTAGCGGGGGACTCGTGAACACCGGGGAGCTGTTTTTT
>14|.|TRBV7-2|TRBJ2-5|.
CASSLALRQETQYF
TGTGCCAGCAGCTTAGCTCTGAGACAAGAGACCCAGTACTTC
>14|few|TRBV20-1|TRBJ2-7|TRBD1
CSARGDRGSYEQYF
TGCAGTGCTAGAGGGGACAGGGGATCCTACGAGCAGTACTTC
>14|.|TRBV6-2/TRBV6-3|TRBJ1-5|.
CASSYAGSKEPQHF
TGTGCCAGCAGTTATGCAGGGTCCAAAGAGCCCCAGCATTTT
>13|.|TRBV6-2/TRBV6-3|TRBJ2-7|.
CASSWQGGYEQYF
TGTGCCAGCAGTTGGCAGGGCGGATACGAGCAGTACTTC
>15|.|TRBV7-2|TRBJ2-3|.
CASSPLGGLVDTQYF
TGTGCCAGCAGCCCACTGGGGGGCTTGGTGGATACGCAGTATTTT
>16|few|TRBV14|TRBJ2-5|.
CASSQFYRAGKETQYF
TGTGCCAGCAGCCAATTCTACAGGGCGGGGAAAGAGACCCAGTACTTC
>14|.|TRBV15|TRBJ1-5|.
CATSRVSIGQPQHF
TGTGCCACCAGCAGAGTTTCCATTGGACAGCCCCAGCATTTT
>14|few|TRBV11-2|TRBJ1-5|.
CASSLDPTDQPQHF
TGTGCCAGCAGCTTAGATCCGACAGATCAGCCCCAGCATTTT
>15|many|TRBV9|TRBJ2-1|.
CASSEGDGSGDEQFF
TGTGCCAGCAGCGAGGGAGATGGGAGTGGGGATGAGCAGTTCTTC
>16|few|TRBV20-1|TRBJ1-2|.
CSARDLSPNINYGYTF
TGCAGTGCTAGAGATCTGTCCCCAAACATTAACTATGGCTACACCTTC
>16|many|TRBV10-3|TRBJ1-2|.
CAISESTSGVNYGYTF
TGTGCCATCAGTGAGTCGACGTCAGGTGTCAACTATGGCTACACCTTC
>15|.|TRBV27|TRBJ2-1|.
CASSLLGSCYNEQFF
TGTGCCAGCAGTTTACTGGGGAGCTGCTACAATGAGCAGTTCTTC
>13|few|TRBV12-3/TRBV12-4|TRBJ1-1|TRBD1
CASSQGARTEAFF
TGTGCCAGCAGTCAGGGGGCGCGAACTGAAGCTTTCTTT